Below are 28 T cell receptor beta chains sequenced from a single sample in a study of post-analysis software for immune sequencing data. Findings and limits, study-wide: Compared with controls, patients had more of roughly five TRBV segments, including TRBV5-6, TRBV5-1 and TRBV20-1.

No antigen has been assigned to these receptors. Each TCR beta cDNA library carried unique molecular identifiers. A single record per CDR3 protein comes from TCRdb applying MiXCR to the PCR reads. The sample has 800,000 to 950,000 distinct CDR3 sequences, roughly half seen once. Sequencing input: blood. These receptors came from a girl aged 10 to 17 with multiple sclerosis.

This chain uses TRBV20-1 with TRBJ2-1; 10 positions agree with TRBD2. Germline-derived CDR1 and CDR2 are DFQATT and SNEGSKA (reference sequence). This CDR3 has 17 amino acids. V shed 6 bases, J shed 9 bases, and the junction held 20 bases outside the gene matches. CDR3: CSAGLATSDALKFEQFF. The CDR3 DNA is TGCAGTGCGGGACTAGCGACCTCCGATGCCCTTAAATTTGAGCAGTTCTTC.

CDR3 bases: TGTGCCATCAGTGCCTGGGGGGCCGGGGGCCACCACGAGCAGTACTTC. Residues: CAISAWGAGGHHEQYF. V usage is TRBV10-3 and J usage is TRBJ2-7; D tentatively fits TRBD1 or TRBD2 (6 bases each). V was cut by 4 bases and J by 5 bases, with 21 bases left in between. This CDR3 is built from 16 residues. CDR1 and CDR2 from the germline V gene are ENHRY and SYGVKD.

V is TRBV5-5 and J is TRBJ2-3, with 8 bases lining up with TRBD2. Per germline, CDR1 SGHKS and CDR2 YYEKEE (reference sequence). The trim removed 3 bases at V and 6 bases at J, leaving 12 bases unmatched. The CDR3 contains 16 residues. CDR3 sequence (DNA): TGTGCCAGCAGCTCGACACTAGCGGTGGGGCTGGATACGCAGTATTTT. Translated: CASSSTLAVGLDTQYF.

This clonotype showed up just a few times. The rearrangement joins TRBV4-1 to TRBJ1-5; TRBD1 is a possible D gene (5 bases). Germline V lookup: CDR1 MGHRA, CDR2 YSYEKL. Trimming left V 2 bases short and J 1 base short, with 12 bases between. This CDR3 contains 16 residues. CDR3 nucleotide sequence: TGCGCCAGCAGCCAAATTGGGGGTAGGAGCAATCAGCCCCAGCATTTT. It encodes CASSQIGGRSNQPQHF.

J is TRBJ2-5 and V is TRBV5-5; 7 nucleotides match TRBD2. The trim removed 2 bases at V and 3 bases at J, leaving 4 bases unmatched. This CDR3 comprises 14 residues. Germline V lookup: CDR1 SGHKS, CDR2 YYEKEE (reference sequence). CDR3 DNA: TGTGCCAGCAGCTTTCGGAGCGGGAAAGAGACCCAGTACTTC. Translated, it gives CASSFRSGKETQYF.

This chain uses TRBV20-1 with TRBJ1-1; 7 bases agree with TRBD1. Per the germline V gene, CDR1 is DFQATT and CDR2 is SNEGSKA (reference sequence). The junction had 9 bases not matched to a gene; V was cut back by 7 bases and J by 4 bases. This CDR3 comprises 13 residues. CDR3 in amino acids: CSVDTGDGTEAFF. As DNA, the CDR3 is TGCAGTGTAGACACAGGGGACGGCACTGAAGCTTTCTTT.

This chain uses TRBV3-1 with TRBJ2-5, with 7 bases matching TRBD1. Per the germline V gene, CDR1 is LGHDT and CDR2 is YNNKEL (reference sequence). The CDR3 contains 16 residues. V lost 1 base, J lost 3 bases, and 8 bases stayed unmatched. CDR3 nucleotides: TGTGCCAGCAGCCAAGTAGTCAGGGGGAAGGAAGAGACCCAGTACTTC. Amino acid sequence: CASSQVVRGKEETQYF.

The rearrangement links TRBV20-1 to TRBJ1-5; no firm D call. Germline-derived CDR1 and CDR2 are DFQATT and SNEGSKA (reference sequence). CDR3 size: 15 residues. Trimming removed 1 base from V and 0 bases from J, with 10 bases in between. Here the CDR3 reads CSARVVSDSNQPQHF. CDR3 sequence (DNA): TGCAGTGCTAGAGTGGTGTCAGATAGCAATCAGCCCCAGCATTTT.

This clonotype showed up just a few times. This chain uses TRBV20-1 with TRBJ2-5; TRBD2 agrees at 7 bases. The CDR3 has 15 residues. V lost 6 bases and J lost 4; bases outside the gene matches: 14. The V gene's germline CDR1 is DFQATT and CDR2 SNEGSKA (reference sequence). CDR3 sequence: CSARRSGNRLETQYF. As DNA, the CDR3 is TGCAGTGCCAGGAGAAGCGGGAATAGGCTAGAGACCCAGTACTTC.

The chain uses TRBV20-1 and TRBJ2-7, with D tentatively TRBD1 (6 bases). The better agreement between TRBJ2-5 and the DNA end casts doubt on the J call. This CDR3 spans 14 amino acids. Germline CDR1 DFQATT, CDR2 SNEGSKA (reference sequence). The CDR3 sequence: CSARPGTSQETQYF. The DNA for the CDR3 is TGCAGTGCTAGACCAGGGACATCTCAAGAGACCCAGTACTTC.

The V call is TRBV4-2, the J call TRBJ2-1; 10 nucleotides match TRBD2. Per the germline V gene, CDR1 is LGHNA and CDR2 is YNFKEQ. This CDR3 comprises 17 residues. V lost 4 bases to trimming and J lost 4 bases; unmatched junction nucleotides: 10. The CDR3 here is CASSPIAASGGYNEQFF. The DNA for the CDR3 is TGTGCCAGCAGCCCAATAGCTGCTAGCGGGGGTTACAATGAGCAGTTCTTC.

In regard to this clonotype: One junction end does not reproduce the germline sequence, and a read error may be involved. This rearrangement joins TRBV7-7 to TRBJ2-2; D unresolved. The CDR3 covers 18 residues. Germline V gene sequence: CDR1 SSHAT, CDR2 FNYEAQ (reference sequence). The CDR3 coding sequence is TGTGCTAGCAGCTTAGCAGAGGAGACAATAACGAACACCGGGGAGCTGTTTTTT. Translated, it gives CASSLAEETITNTGELFF.

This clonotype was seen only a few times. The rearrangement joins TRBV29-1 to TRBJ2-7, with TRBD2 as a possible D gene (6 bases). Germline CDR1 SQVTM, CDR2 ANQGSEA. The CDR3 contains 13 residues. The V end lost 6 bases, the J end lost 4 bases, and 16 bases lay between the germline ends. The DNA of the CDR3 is TGCAGCGTCCCCGGGACTGCGCCATACGAGCAGTACTTC. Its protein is CSVPGTAPYEQYF.

CDR3 protein: CSATRDTTDTQYF. CDR3 bases: TGCAGTGCTACCCGGGACACCACAGATACGCAGTATTTT. The V and J genes are TRBV20-1 and TRBJ2-3, with a weak D call TRBD1 (6 bases). The ends were cut back, 4 bases at V and 2 bases at J, with 10 bases in the middle. The CDR3 spans 13 residues. From germline, CDR1 is DFQATT and CDR2 SNEGSKA (reference sequence).

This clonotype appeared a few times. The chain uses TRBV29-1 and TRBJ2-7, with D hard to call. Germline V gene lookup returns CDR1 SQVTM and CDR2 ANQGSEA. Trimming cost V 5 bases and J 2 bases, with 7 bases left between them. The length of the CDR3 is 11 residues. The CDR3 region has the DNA TGCAGCGTTACGGTCCCCTACGAGCAGTACTTC. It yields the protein CSVTVPYEQYF.

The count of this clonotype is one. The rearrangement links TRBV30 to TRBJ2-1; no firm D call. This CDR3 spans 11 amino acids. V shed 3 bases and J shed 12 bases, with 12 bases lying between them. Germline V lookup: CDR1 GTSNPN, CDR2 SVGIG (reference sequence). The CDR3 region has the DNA TGTGCCTGGAGCCTCACGTCCCGGCAGTTCTTC. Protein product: CAWSLTSRQFF.

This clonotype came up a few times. CDR3 DNA: TGCAGCGTTACGGGACTAGCGGGAGAGACCCAGTACTTC. The encoded protein is CSVTGLAGETQYF. The chain is built from TRBV29-1 and TRBJ2-5, with 12 bases lining up with TRBD2. V trimming: 5 bases; J trimming: 4 bases; junction bases outside the gene matches: 2. Germline V gene sequence: CDR1 SQVTM, CDR2 ANQGSEA. CDR3 length equals 13 residues.

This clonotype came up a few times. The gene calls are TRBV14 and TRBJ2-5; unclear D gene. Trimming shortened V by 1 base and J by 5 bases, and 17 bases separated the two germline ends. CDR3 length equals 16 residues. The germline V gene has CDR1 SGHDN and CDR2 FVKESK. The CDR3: CASSQARSGGRETQYF. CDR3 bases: TGTGCCAGCAGCCAAGCGAGGTCAGGTGGAAGGGAGACCCAGTACTTC.

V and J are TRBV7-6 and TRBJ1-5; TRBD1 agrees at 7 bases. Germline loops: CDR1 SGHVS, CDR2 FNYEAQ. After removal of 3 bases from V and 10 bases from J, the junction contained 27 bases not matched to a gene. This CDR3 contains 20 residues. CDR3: CASSFPLPRSRQGRCHPQHF. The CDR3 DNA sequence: TGTGCCAGCAGCTTCCCGCTCCCTCGCTCTAGACAGGGTCGTTGTCACCCCCAGCATTTT.

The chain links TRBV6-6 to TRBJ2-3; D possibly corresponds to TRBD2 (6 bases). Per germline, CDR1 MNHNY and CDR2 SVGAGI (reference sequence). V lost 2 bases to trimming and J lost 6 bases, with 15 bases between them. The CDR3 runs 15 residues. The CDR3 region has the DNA TGTGCCAGCAGTTACGGGCGGGCCCGGGGGGATACGCAGTATTTT. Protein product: CASSYGRARGDTQYF.

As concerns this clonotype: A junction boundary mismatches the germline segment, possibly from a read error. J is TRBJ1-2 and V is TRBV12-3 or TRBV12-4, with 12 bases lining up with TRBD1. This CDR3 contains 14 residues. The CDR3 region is CASWGQGANYRYTF. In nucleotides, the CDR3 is TGTGCCAGCTGGGGACAGGGGGCTAACTATCGCTACACCTTC.

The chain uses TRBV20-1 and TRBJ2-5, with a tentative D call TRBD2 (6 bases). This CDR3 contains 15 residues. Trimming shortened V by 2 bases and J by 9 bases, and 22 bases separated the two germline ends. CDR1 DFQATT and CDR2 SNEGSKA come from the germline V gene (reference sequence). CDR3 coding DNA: TGCAGTGCTAGACCCCTCTCCGGGACTCTTATCCCCCAGTACTTC. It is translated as CSARPLSGTLIPQYF.

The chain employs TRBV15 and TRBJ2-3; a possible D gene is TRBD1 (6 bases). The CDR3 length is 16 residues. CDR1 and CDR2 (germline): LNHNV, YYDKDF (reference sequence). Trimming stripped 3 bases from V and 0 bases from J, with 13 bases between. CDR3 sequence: CATSSPAGASTDTQYF. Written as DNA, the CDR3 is TGTGCCACCAGCAGCCCGGCAGGGGCGAGCACAGATACGCAGTATTTT.

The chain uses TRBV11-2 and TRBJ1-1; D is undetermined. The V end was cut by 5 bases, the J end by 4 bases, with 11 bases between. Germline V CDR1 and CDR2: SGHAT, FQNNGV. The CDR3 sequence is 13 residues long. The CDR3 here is CASSIRTSTEAFF. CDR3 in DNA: TGTGCCAGCAGCATCAGGACCTCCACTGAAGCTTTCTTT.

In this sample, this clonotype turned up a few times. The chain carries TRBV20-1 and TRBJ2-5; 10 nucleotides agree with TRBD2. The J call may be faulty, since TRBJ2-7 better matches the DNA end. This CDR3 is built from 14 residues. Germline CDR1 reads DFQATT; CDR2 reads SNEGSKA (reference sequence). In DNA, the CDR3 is TGCAGTGCTAGACCGGCTAGCGGGAGCAACGAGCAGTACTTC. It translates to CSARPASGSNEQYF.

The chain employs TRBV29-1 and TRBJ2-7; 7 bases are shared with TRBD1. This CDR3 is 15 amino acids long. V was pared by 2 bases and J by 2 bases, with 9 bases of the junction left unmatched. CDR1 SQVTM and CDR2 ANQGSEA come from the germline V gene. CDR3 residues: CSVEQRQGPPYEQYF. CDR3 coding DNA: TGCAGCGTTGAACAGAGACAGGGACCCCCCTACGAGCAGTACTTC.

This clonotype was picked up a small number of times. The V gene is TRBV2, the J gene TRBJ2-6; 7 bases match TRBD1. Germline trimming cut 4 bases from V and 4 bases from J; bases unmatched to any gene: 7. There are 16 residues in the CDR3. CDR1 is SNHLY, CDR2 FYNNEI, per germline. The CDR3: CASSGGQLPGANVLTF. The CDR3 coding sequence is TGTGCCAGCAGTGGGGGACAGCTACCCGGGGCCAACGTCCTGACTTTC.

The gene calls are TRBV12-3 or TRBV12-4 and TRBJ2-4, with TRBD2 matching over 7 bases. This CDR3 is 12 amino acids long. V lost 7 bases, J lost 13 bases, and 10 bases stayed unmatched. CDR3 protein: CASTFGAGEQYF. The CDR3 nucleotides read TGTGCCAGCACCTTCGGGGCGGGGGAGCAGTACTTC.